The clone carrying this TCR beta chain was observed once. Antigen specificity is unknown. Libraries were prepared by immunoSEQ multiplex PCR; TCRdb keeps only in-frame clonotypes and omits some of them. The sample yields approximately 110,000 clones, roughly 92% seen once. V gave up 5 bases and J gave up 9 bases, with 17 bases separating them. This CDR3 comprises 15 residues. Germline values: CDR1 MNHEY, CDR2 SMNVEV (reference sequence). The data stem from a study of OX40 agonist ivuxolimab in advanced cancers. Overall study context: Treatment of patients was with ivuxolimab, an agonistic anti-OX40 (CD134) antibody. Earlier treatment with anti-PD-1, anti-PD-L1 or anti-CTLA-4 was permitted, and 30% to 40% had received some.

Overall study findings and caveats: Antigen specificity remained undetermined for the expanded peripheral T cells.

With autoimmune disease history or systemic immunosuppression, patients were excluded. The source is an adult with an advanced solid tumor such as melanoma, head and neck, liver or kidney cancer. This sample comprised CD4+ or CD8+ T cells sorted from blood, obtained in a trial of the OX40 agonist ivuxolimab. V is TRBV27 and J is TRBJ1-6; D unclear. The CDR3 loop is CASSLPLGTGSPLHF. The DNA for the CDR3 is TGTGCCAGCAGTCTCCCCCTAGGCACGGGTTCACCCCTCCACTTT.